The 22 T cell receptor beta chains below were found in one sample sequenced in a study of T-cell reconstitution after alpha-beta-depleted transplantation in children. Library preparation (for TCRbeta) was performed with unique molecular identifiers. TCRdb recomputed calls from the PCR reads with MiXCR, one row per CDR3 protein. The repertoire includes roughly 610,000 distinct CDR3 sequences, about 11% of them detected once, and less than 5% sits in the top ten. The sample was PBMCs from the stem cell graft donor, taken from the stem cell graft. Receptors were obtained from a human donor who donated a stem cell graft to a child with acute myeloid leukemia.

This clonotype was seen repeatedly, ten times or more. The chain couples TRBV12-3 or TRBV12-4 to TRBJ2-7; D gene ambiguous. Trimming shortened V by 4 bases and J by 4 bases, and 11 bases separated the two germline ends. The CDR3 contains 13 residues. The CDR3 DNA is TGTGCCAGCAGTTACGGATCGGCGTACGAGCAGTACTTC. Translating gives CASSYGSAYEQYF.

The chain carries TRBV2 and TRBJ1-5, with D perhaps TRBD1 (6 bases). CDR1 is SNHLY and CDR2 is FYNNEI in the germline V gene. The ends were cut back, 6 bases at V and 7 bases at J, with 19 bases in the middle. The CDR3 extends over 15 amino acids. Here the CDR3 reads CASSPRGGLGQPQHF. The DNA for the CDR3 is TGTGCCAGCAGCCCAAGGGGGGGGCTCGGACAGCCCCAGCATTTT.

This clonotype has at least ten counts. The V call is TRBV20-1, the J call TRBJ2-3; TRBD1 aligns across 8 bases. Germline assignment: CDR1 DFQATT and CDR2 SNEGSKA (reference sequence). The CDR3 has 16 amino acids. The V and J ends lost 5 bases and 3 bases, in that order; junction bases with no gene match: 13. CDR3 in DNA: TGCAGTGCTGAGCCCAAGACAGGGGATGGAACAGATACGCAGTATTTT. As protein: CSAEPKTGDGTDTQYF.

The chain carries TRBV10-3 and TRBJ2-2; D is uncertain. CDR1 and CDR2 (germline): ENHRY, SYGVKD. V dropped 6 bases and J dropped 6 bases, with 14 bases sitting between them. The CDR3 totals 14 residues. The CDR3 loop reads CAISSPRYSGELFF. The CDR3 DNA is TGTGCCATCAGCTCCCCGCGATATTCCGGGGAGCTGTTTTTT.

This clonotype was seen many times. The V call is TRBV20-1, the J call TRBJ2-3, with 7 bases fitting TRBD2. This CDR3 region has 15 residues. CDR1 is DFQATT and CDR2 is SNEGSKA in the germline V gene (reference sequence). V shed 0 bases, J shed 5 bases, and the junction held 8 bases outside the gene matches. CDR3 DNA: TGCAGTGCTAGAGATGCGGCGGGAGTGGGAGATACGCAGTATTTT. Protein product: CSARDAAGVGDTQYF.

This rearrangement joins TRBV19 to TRBJ2-1; 9 bases align to TRBD1. The CDR3 has 11 amino acids. With 7 bases clipped from V and 15 bases from J, the junction kept 7 bases outside the gene matches. Germline-derived CDR1 and CDR2 are LNHDA and SQIVND (reference sequence). Written as DNA, the CDR3 is TGTGCCAGTAACGGACAGGGGTGGCTGTTCTTC. It encodes CASNGQGWLFF. Complete variable domain (other parts from reference TRBV19 and TRBJ2-1): DGGITQSPKYLFRKEGQNVTLSCEQNLNHDAMYWYRQDPGQGLRLIYYSQIVNDFQKGDIAEGYSVSREKKESFPLTVTSAQKNPTAFYLCASNGQGWLFFGPGTRLTVL.

This clonotype appeared once. V is TRBV4-2 and J is TRBJ1-2; no clear D gene. V lost 2 bases and J lost 8, with 21 bases in between. Germline V gives CDR1 LGHNA, CDR2 YNFKEQ. The CDR3 spans 16 residues. The CDR3 loop reads CASSQRRLGQAEGYTF. The CDR3 nucleotides read TGTGCCAGCAGCCAAAGGAGACTTGGGCAGGCGGAGGGCTACACCTTC.

This clonotype was recorded many times. This chain links TRBV7-9 with TRBJ1-1; D is ambiguous. The V and J ends lost 5 bases and 4 bases respectively, with 2 bases between them. The length of the CDR3 is 10 residues. CDR1 is SEHNR and CDR2 is FQNEAQ in the germline V gene (reference sequence). The CDR3, as DNA: TGTGCCAGCAGCGGCACTGAAGCTTTCTTT. It encodes CASSGTEAFF.

The gene calls are TRBV20-1 and TRBJ2-7; 9 bases agree with TRBD2. V lost 5 bases, J lost 5 bases, and 7 bases stayed unmatched. This CDR3 has 13 amino acids. From germline, CDR1 is DFQATT and CDR2 SNEGSKA (reference sequence). CDR3 region: CSAQPGLAHEQYF. As DNA, the CDR3 is TGCAGTGCTCAGCCGGGACTAGCTCACGAGCAGTACTTC.

This clonotype was observed a handful of times. This chain uses TRBV29-1 with TRBJ2-1, with 14 bases aligning to TRBD2. The CDR3 contains 14 residues. The V gene end was trimmed by 6 bases and the J gene end by 7 bases; junction bases not matched to a gene: 5. The germline gives CDR1 SQVTM, CDR2 ANQGSEA. CDR3 DNA: TGCAGCGTCCTGGGACTAGCGGGAGTAAATGAGCAGTTCTTC. This encodes CSVLGLAGVNEQFF.

The sample holds a few counts of this clonotype. The chain combines TRBV6-1 with TRBJ2-5, with D perhaps assigned TRBD1 or TRBD2 (6 bases each). The CDR3 is 13 amino acids. The V gene lost 8 bases and the J gene lost 5 bases, with 15 bases spanning the gap. The germline V gene encodes CDR1 MNHNS and CDR2 SASEGT. The CDR3 nucleotides are TGTGCCAGCCGACAAGGGGGGAGGGAGACCCAGTACTTC. Translation gives CASRQGGRETQYF.

This clonotype was detected only a few times. The CDR3, as DNA: TGTGCCAGCAGAACGCCTACTAGCGGGAGGGCCCCTCGGACAGATACGCAGTATTTT. As protein: CASRTPTSGRAPRTDTQYF. J is TRBJ2-3 and V is TRBV28, with TRBD2 matching over 13 bases. The trim removed 6 bases at V and 3 bases at J, leaving 15 bases unmatched. CDR1 is MDHEN, CDR2 SYDVKM, per germline. The CDR3 length is 19 residues.

This clonotype showed up many times. The V and J genes are TRBV4-3 and TRBJ2-1; 13 nucleotides match TRBD2. This CDR3 region has 18 residues. Trimming cost V 1 base and J 7 bases; bases outside gene matches: 10. Germline lookup yields CDR1 LGHNA and CDR2 YSLEER. CDR3 DNA: TGCGCCAGCAGCCAAGTAATAGGACTAGCGGGAGATAGGAATGAGCAGTTCTTC. It is translated as CASSQVIGLAGDRNEQFF.

The chain links TRBV27 to TRBJ2-3, with D hard to call. Trimming took off 6 bases at V and 2 bases at J, with 15 bases between the two ends. Germline V lookup: CDR1 MNHEY, CDR2 SMNVEV (reference sequence). This CDR3 has 15 amino acids. The CDR3 is CASSLRTPYTDTQYF. The CDR3 DNA is TGTGCCAGCAGCCTCAGAACACCATACACAGATACGCAGTATTTT.

This clonotype was picked up many times. V usage is TRBV7-9 and J usage is TRBJ1-2; no clear D. The CDR3 spans 12 residues. Trimming shortened V by 4 bases and J by 5 bases, and 8 bases separated the two germline ends. The germline gives CDR1 SEHNR, CDR2 FQNEAQ (reference sequence). CDR3 DNA: TGTGCCAGCAGCTCCGGGATTTATGGCTACACCTTC. This translates into CASSSGIYGYTF.

The chain joins TRBV20-1 to TRBJ2-7; perhaps TRBD1 as D (5 bases). The CDR3 runs 12 residues. With 7 bases removed from V and 5 bases from J, the gap between germline ends came to 15 bases. Germline assignment: CDR1 DFQATT and CDR2 SNEGSKA (reference sequence). CDR3 sequence (DNA): TGCAGTGTACCTAGAACAGGTAACGAGCAGTACTTC. Translating it yields CSVPRTGNEQYF.

The genes are TRBV28 and TRBJ2-3, with 8 bases fitting TRBD2. The length of the CDR3 is 17 residues. Germline CDR1 is MDHEN and CDR2 is SYDVKM. Trimming took 5 bases from V and 0 from J; bases not matched to a gene: 10. The CDR3 spells CASSPGDGGGSTDTQYF. The CDR3 nucleotides are TGTGCCAGCAGTCCGGGGGATGGCGGGGGGAGCACAGATACGCAGTATTTT. The full variable domain, its missing parts supplied by reference TRBV28 and TRBJ2-3, is DVKVTQSSRYLVKRTGEKVFLECVQDMDHENMFWYRQDPGLGLRLIYFSYDVKMKEKGDIPEGYSVSREKKERFSLILESASTNQTSMYLCASSPGDGGGSTDTQYFGPGTRLTVL.

J is TRBJ2-1 and V is TRBV11-2; 16 nucleotides align to TRBD2. The junction had 10 bases not matched to a gene; V was cut back by 5 bases and J by 9 bases. The CDR3 covers 17 residues. CDR1 and CDR2 from the germline V gene are SGHAT and FQNNGV. The CDR3 DNA sequence: TGTGCCAGCAGCAAGGGACTAGCGGGAGGGCCCTCTACTGAGCAGTTCTTC. Translation gives CASSKGLAGGPSTEQFF.

This clonotype was counted many times. CDR3 in DNA: TGTGCCAGCAACCGCGGGACGCCCTACAATGAGCAGTTCTTC. Translating gives CASNRGTPYNEQFF. This chain links TRBV12-3 or TRBV12-4 with TRBJ2-1, with D possibly matching TRBD2 (6 bases). The length of the CDR3 is 14 residues. The V and J ends lost 7 bases and 2 bases respectively, with 12 bases between them.

This clonotype occurred many times. Written as DNA, the CDR3 is TGTGCCAGCTCGGGGCGCGTAGTCGTCTACGAGCAGTACTTC. Its protein product is CASSGRVVVYEQYF. This chain joins TRBV28 and TRBJ2-7; D tentatively fits TRBD1 or TRBD2 (5 bases each). The CDR3 contains 14 residues. Trimming removed 8 bases from V and 3 bases from J, with 17 bases in between. CDR1 is MDHEN, CDR2 SYDVKM, per germline.

This clonotype was picked up a small number of times. The chain recombines TRBV12-3 or TRBV12-4 with TRBJ2-4; D uncertain. The length of the CDR3 is 15 residues. The V end lost 4 bases, the J end lost 0 bases, and 10 bases lay between the germline ends. Here the CDR3 reads CASSSGGVAKNIQYF. For the CDR3, the DNA is TGTGCCAGCAGTTCAGGTGGAGTAGCCAAAAACATTCAGTACTTC.

This clonotype was picked up many times. The J gene is TRBJ2-5, the V gene TRBV5-1; 7 nucleotides align to TRBD1. Germline CDR1 is SGHRS and CDR2 is YFSETQ. J lost 4 bases, V lost 0 bases, and 6 bases had no gene match. The CDR3 covers 15 residues. CDR3 nucleotide sequence: TGCGCCAGCAGCTTGGCGACAGGGTCTAGAGAGACCCAGTACTTC. Encoded protein: CASSLATGSRETQYF.